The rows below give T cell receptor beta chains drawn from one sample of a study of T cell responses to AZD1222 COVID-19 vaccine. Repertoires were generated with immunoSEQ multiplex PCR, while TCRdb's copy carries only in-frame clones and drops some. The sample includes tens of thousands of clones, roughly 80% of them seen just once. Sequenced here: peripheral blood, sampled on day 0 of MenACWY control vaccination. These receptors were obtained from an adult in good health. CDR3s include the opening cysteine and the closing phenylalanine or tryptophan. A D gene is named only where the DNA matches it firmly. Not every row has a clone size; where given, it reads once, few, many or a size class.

CDR3 DNA: TGTGCCAGCAGTTTGAGACCGGGGAGACTAGGAGTCGGGGAGCTGTTTTTT
CDR3 protein: CASSLRPGRLGVGELFF
D gene: NA
J gene: TRBJ2-2
clone size: NA
V gene: TRBV27

CDR3 DNA: TGTGCCAGCAGTGAAAGGTTGGGGCACACTGAAGCTTTCTTT
CDR3 protein: CASSERLGHTEAFF
D gene: NA
J gene: TRBJ1-1
clone size: NA
V gene: TRBV2

CDR3 DNA: TGTGCCAGCAGCTCCCGGGTAGCGGGAGTTCATGTCACCGGGGAGCTGTTTTTT
CDR3 protein: CASSSRVAGVHVTGELFF
D gene: TRBD2
J gene: TRBJ2-2
clone size: NA
V gene: TRBV5-4

CDR3 DNA: TGTGCCAGCAGTTTATGGGGGTGGACAGGGCTTAATCAGCCCCAGCATTTT
CDR3 protein: CASSLWGWTGLNQPQHF
D gene: TRBD1
J gene: TRBJ1-5
clone size: NA
V gene: TRBV28

CDR3 DNA: TGCGCCAGCAGCCCAAGCGGGAGTTCTAACTATGGCTACACCTTC
CDR3 protein: CASSPSGSSNYGYTF
D gene: NA
J gene: TRBJ1-2
clone size: NA
V gene: TRBV5-1

CDR3 DNA: TGTGCCAGTAGTATAGTCGCAGGGACCTCCACAGATACGCAGTATTTT
CDR3 protein: CASSIVAGTSTDTQYF
D gene: NA
J gene: TRBJ2-3
clone size: NA
V gene: TRBV19

CDR3 DNA: TGTGCCAGTAGTATAGGTGGAACAGGGTTTGTGGCCGGGGAGCTGTTTTTT
CDR3 protein: CASSIGGTGFVAGELFF
D gene: NA
J gene: TRBJ2-2
clone size: NA
V gene: TRBV19

CDR3 DNA: TGTGCCAGCAGGTACGACAGCAACAATGAGCAGTTCTTC
CDR3 protein: CASRYDSNNEQFF
D gene: NA
J gene: TRBJ2-1
clone size: NA
V gene: TRBV2

CDR3 DNA: TGCGCCAGCAGCTTGTTGCCCGCGGGAGGGGGCATGAACACTGAAGCTTTCTTT
CDR3 protein: CASSLLPAGGGMNTEAFF
D gene: TRBD1
J gene: TRBJ1-1
clone size: NA
V gene: TRBV5-1

CDR3 DNA: TGTGCCAGCTCACCCCTAAACCCGGGCCAAGGGTACACCGGGGAGCTGTTTTTT
CDR3 protein: CASSPLNPGQGYTGELFF
D gene: NA
J gene: TRBJ2-2
clone size: NA
V gene: TRBV18

CDR3 DNA: TGTGCCAGCAGCCAAGAGGGCTCTGAAGCTTTCTTT
CDR3 protein: CASSQEGSEAFF
D gene: NA
J gene: TRBJ1-1
clone size: NA
V gene: TRBV4-2

CDR3 DNA: TGTGCCAGCAGCATTGACGGGAGCTCCTACAATGAGCAGTTCTTC
CDR3 protein: CASSIDGSSYNEQFF
D gene: NA
J gene: TRBJ2-1
clone size: NA
V gene: TRBV2

CDR3 DNA: TGTGCCAGCAGCCCCCGACAGGGGTTAGGTGGTGGCTACACCTTC
CDR3 protein: CASSPRQGLGGGYTF
D gene: TRBD1
J gene: TRBJ1-2
clone size: NA
V gene: TRBV9

CDR3 DNA: TGTGCCAGCAGCCCTACCAACAGGGGGCCCACTTCCTACGAGCAGTACTTC
CDR3 protein: CASSPTNRGPTSYEQYF
D gene: TRBD1
J gene: TRBJ2-7
clone size: NA
V gene: TRBV7-2

CDR3 DNA: TGTGCCAGCAGTTGGAGCAGGGGCGTCCAAGAGACCCAGTACTTC
CDR3 protein: CASSWSRGVQETQYF
D gene: NA
J gene: TRBJ2-5
clone size: NA
V gene: TRBV5-6

CDR3 DNA: TGTGCCAGCAGGGGAGGGGCGGGGTTCACAGATACGCAGTATTTT
CDR3 protein: CASRGGAGFTDTQYF
D gene: TRBD2
J gene: TRBJ2-3
clone size: NA
V gene: TRBV5-6

CDR3 DNA: TGTGCCAGCAGCTTACGAAGTAACAATGAGCAGTTCTTC
CDR3 protein: CASSLRSNNEQFF
D gene: NA
J gene: TRBJ2-1
clone size: few
V gene: TRBV7-2

CDR3 DNA: TGTGCCAGCGCCTTGGGGGTGGTAGCGGAAAACACCGGGGAGCTGTTTTTT
CDR3 protein: CASALGVVAENTGELFF
D gene: NA
J gene: TRBJ2-2
clone size: NA
V gene: TRBV7-7

CDR3 DNA: TGTGCCAGCAGCTTTTTCGGACAGGGGAGTGGAAACACCATATATTTT
CDR3 protein: CASSFFGQGSGNTIYF
D gene: TRBD1
J gene: TRBJ1-3
clone size: NA
V gene: TRBV5-6

CDR3 DNA: TGTGCCAGCAGCCCGACTAGCGGGAGCCTTGGGGATACGCAGTATTTT
CDR3 protein: CASSPTSGSLGDTQYF
D gene: TRBD2
J gene: TRBJ2-3
clone size: NA
V gene: TRBV5-5

CDR3 DNA: TGTGCCAGCAGCCGCATCCTTGGGAACACTGAAGCTTTCTTT
CDR3 protein: CASSRILGNTEAFF
D gene: NA
J gene: TRBJ1-1
clone size: NA
V gene: TRBV7-8

CDR3 DNA: TGTGCCAGCAAAGATTTGGCTAGCGGGGGCCAAGAGACCCAGTACTTC
CDR3 protein: CASKDLASGGQETQYF
D gene: TRBD2
J gene: TRBJ2-5
clone size: NA
V gene: TRBV2

CDR3 DNA: TGTGCCATCAGAGGACAGGGGTCGAGTGAAAAACTGTTTTTT
CDR3 protein: CAIRGQGSSEKLFF
D gene: TRBD1
J gene: TRBJ1-4
clone size: NA
V gene: TRBV10-3

CDR3 DNA: TGTGCCAGCAGCTTAGGGGGGACAGGGGCGGACAATGAGCAGTTCTTC
CDR3 protein: CASSLGGTGADNEQFF
D gene: TRBD1
J gene: TRBJ2-1
clone size: NA
V gene: TRBV7-6

CDR3 DNA: TGTGCCAGTAGTATTAAACGGCCCGGGGGCGGCAATCAGCCCCAGCATTTT
CDR3 protein: CASSIKRPGGGNQPQHF
D gene: NA
J gene: TRBJ1-5
clone size: NA
V gene: TRBV19

CDR3 DNA: TGTGCCAGCAGTGACAGGGGGCGCGGGGGGAACACTGAAGCTTTCTTT
CDR3 protein: CASSDRGRGGNTEAFF
D gene: TRBD1
J gene: TRBJ1-1
clone size: once
V gene: TRBV6-1

CDR3 DNA: TGTGCCAGCAGCCTACAGGGTTCGAACACCGGGGAGCTGTTTTTT
CDR3 protein: CASSLQGSNTGELFF
D gene: NA
J gene: TRBJ2-2
clone size: NA
V gene: TRBV7-2

CDR3 DNA: TGTGCCAGCTCACCACCCCCGGGGCTCTATGGCTACACCTTC
CDR3 protein: CASSPPPGLYGYTF
D gene: NA
J gene: TRBJ1-2
clone size: NA
V gene: TRBV18

CDR3 DNA: TGTGCCAGCTCACCCTACGACGAGCAGTACTTC
CDR3 protein: CASSPYDEQYF
D gene: NA
J gene: TRBJ2-7
clone size: NA
V gene: TRBV18

CDR3 DNA: TGTGCCAGCAGCTCTCGACAGGTCAATCAGCCCCAGCATTTT
CDR3 protein: CASSSRQVNQPQHF
D gene: NA
J gene: TRBJ1-5
clone size: NA
V gene: TRBV5-6

CDR3 DNA: TGTGCCACGCTCCCTTTGGACAGGATCTATGGCTACACCTTC
CDR3 protein: CATLPLDRIYGYTF
D gene: TRBD1
J gene: TRBJ1-2
clone size: NA
V gene: TRBV6-5

CDR3 DNA: TGTGCCTGGACCACCCAGGGGCTGGCAAGTGGCTACACCTTC
CDR3 protein: CAWTTQGLASGYTF
D gene: NA
J gene: TRBJ1-2
clone size: NA
V gene: TRBV30

CDR3 DNA: TGCGCCAGCAGCCCTCGAGAGGGGAGCTCCTACAATGAGCAGTTCTTC
CDR3 protein: CASSPREGSSYNEQFF
D gene: NA
J gene: TRBJ2-1
clone size: NA
V gene: TRBV5-1

CDR3 DNA: TGTGCCAGCAGTGATCGCAGGGGGCAAGATACGCAGTATTTT
CDR3 protein: CASSDRRGQDTQYF
D gene: TRBD1
J gene: TRBJ2-3
clone size: NA
V gene: TRBV6-1

CDR3 DNA: TGTGCCAGCAGCTTAGGGGGACGGCTTCTACGACCAAATGGCTACACCTTC
CDR3 protein: CASSLGGRLLRPNGYTF
D gene: NA
J gene: TRBJ1-2
clone size: NA
V gene: TRBV7-2

CDR3 DNA: TGTGCCAGCAGCCAAGACGGTCAACAGGGGGGAAAACTGTTTTTT
CDR3 protein: CASSQDGQQGGKLFF
D gene: TRBD1
J gene: TRBJ1-4
clone size: once
V gene: TRBV3-1/TRBV3-2

CDR3 DNA: TGTGCCAGCAGCAACCCGGACAGGTTCACCCTTTTCGGCTACACCTTC
CDR3 protein: CASSNPDRFTLFGYTF
D gene: TRBD1
J gene: TRBJ1-2
clone size: NA
V gene: TRBV5-4

CDR3 DNA: TGTGCCAGCAGTGAGGGACAGGGAGGGGAGACCCAGTACTTC
CDR3 protein: CASSEGQGGETQYF
D gene: TRBD1
J gene: TRBJ2-5
clone size: NA
V gene: TRBV2

CDR3 DNA: TGTGCCAGCAGTGAAGTTCGCGGGAGTTGGGGCTACACCTTC
CDR3 protein: CASSEVRGSWGYTF
D gene: NA
J gene: TRBJ1-2
clone size: NA
V gene: TRBV6-1

CDR3 DNA: TGTGCCAGCAGCCAAGAAGCACCTAGACTAGCGGGTATCGGCACAGATACGCAGTATTTT
CDR3 protein: CASSQEAPRLAGIGTDTQYF
D gene: TRBD2
J gene: TRBJ2-3
clone size: NA
V gene: TRBV3-1/TRBV3-2

CDR3 DNA: TGTGCCAGCAGCTTATCGGGCTCCTACGAGCAGTACTTC
CDR3 protein: CASSLSGSYEQYF
D gene: NA
J gene: TRBJ2-7
clone size: NA
V gene: TRBV7-2

CDR3 DNA: TGTGCCAGCAGTGAAGGTAGTACGACTTTCTACAATGAGCAGTTCTTC
CDR3 protein: CASSEGSTTFYNEQFF
D gene: NA
J gene: TRBJ2-1
clone size: NA
V gene: TRBV6-1

CDR3 DNA: TGTGCCACCAGCAGAGGGGCGGGAGAGGCAGATACGCAGTATTTT
CDR3 protein: CATSRGAGEADTQYF
D gene: TRBD2
J gene: TRBJ2-3
clone size: once
V gene: TRBV15